These 19 T cell receptor beta chains were sequenced from one sample in a study of OX40 agonist ivuxolimab in advanced cancers. Library preparation used the immunoSEQ multiplex PCR assay. TCRdb stores this immuneACCESS table with in-frame sequences only. Part of the clones is absent; in the studies checked, under half of the shortfall reflects unresolved V genes, and no reason is known for the rest. In this sample the table shows 60,000 to 90,000 clones, roughly 81% of which occur a single time. Less than 5.5% of the sample comes from the top ten. The material sequenced was CD4+ or CD8+ T cells sorted from blood, taken in a trial of the OX40 agonist ivuxolimab. The receptors here all came from an adult with an advanced solid tumor such as melanoma, head and neck, liver or kidney cancer.

This clone appeared a few times. The chain employs TRBV7-8 and TRBJ1-1, with a weak D call TRBD1 (6 bases). The CDR3 consists of 14 residues. Germline V CDR1 and CDR2: SGHVS, FQNEAQ. The V end lost 1 base, the J end lost 7 bases, and 13 bases lay between the germline ends. The CDR3 spells CASSLGGQGNEAFF. As DNA, the CDR3 is TGTGCCAGCAGCTTAGGGGGCCAGGGGAATGAAGCTTTCTTT. The whole variable domain, remainder taken from reference TRBV7-8 and TRBJ1-1, is GAGVSQSPRYKVAKRGQDVALRCDPISGHVSLFWYQQALGQGPEFLTYFQNEAQLDKSGLPSDRFFAERPEGSVSTLKIQRTQQEDSAVYLCASSLGGQGNEAFFGQGTRLTVV.

This chain joins TRBV6-1 and TRBJ2-7, with D perhaps TRBD2 (5 bases). Germline V CDR1 and CDR2: MNHNS, SASEGT. V lost 0 bases and J lost 6, with 9 bases in between. This CDR3 comprises 13 residues. The DNA for the CDR3 is TGTGCCAGCAGTGAAGCGAGAGGGTTCGAGCAGTACTTC. This gives the protein CASSEARGFEQYF.

The gene calls are TRBV28 and TRBJ2-5; D gene uncertain. The CDR3 contains 14 residues. Trimming cost V 5 bases and J 2 bases, with 12 bases left between them. Germline loops: CDR1 MDHEN, CDR2 SYDVKM. The chain's CDR3 is CASSINPVQETQYF. For the CDR3, the DNA is TGTGCCAGCAGTATAAATCCAGTTCAAGAGACCCAGTACTTC.

This sequence joins TRBV6-5 and TRBJ2-5; D may match TRBD1 or TRBD2 (6 bases each). V gave up 2 bases and J gave up 4 bases, with 17 bases separating them. Germline V gives CDR1 MNHEY, CDR2 SVGAGI. The CDR3 loop spans 16 amino acids. The CDR3 loop is CASSYGGGLGGETQYF. CDR3 in DNA: TGTGCCAGCAGTTACGGAGGGGGGCTGGGAGGAGAGACCCAGTACTTC.

The chain joins TRBV6-5 to TRBJ1-1; 9 bases map to TRBD1. This CDR3 has 16 residues. CDR1 is MNHEY and CDR2 is SVGAGI in the germline V gene. Trimming at V came to 4 bases and at J to 4 bases, leaving 10 bases not matched to a gene. The CDR3: CASSWDRVGMGTEAFF. CDR3 sequence (DNA): TGTGCCAGCAGTTGGGACAGGGTAGGGATGGGCACTGAAGCTTTCTTT.

In its sample, this clone was seen once. This chain links TRBV5-1 with TRBJ2-3; D is uncertain. Trimming shortened V by 5 bases and J by 2 bases, and 9 bases separated the two germline ends. CDR3 length: 13 residues. Germline CDR1 and CDR2: SGHRS and YFSETQ. The CDR3 is CASRPATTDTQYF. The CDR3 nucleotides read TGCGCCAGCAGGCCCGCGACCACAGATACGCAGTATTTT.

This chain joins TRBV5-1 and TRBJ2-7; 7 nucleotides agree with TRBD1. The CDR3 has 14 residues. V was clipped by 2 bases and J by 0 bases; unmatched bases: 2. The germline V gene has CDR1 SGHRS and CDR2 YFSETQ. The CDR3 nucleotides are TGCGCCAGCAGCTTACAGGGGAGCTCCTACGAGCAGTACTTC. It translates to CASSLQGSSYEQYF.

The chain carries TRBV6-6 and TRBJ2-7, with D uncertain. From germline, CDR1 is MNHNY and CDR2 SVGAGI (reference sequence). The CDR3 contains 15 residues. Trimming pared 0 bases from V and 5 bases from J, leaving 14 bases between. The CDR3 bases are TGTGCCAGCAGTTACTCTTATGTAGGCATCCACGAGCAGTACTTC. Encoded protein: CASSYSYVGIHEQYF.

The chain uses TRBV5-1 and TRBJ2-5; the D gene is possibly TRBD1 (6 bases). Germline CDR1 reads SGHRS; CDR2 reads YFSETQ. The CDR3 has 15 amino acids. Trimming cost V 1 base and J 4 bases, with 14 bases left between them. In DNA, the CDR3 is TGCGCCAGCAGCTTGAATTCCGGGACAAGAGAGACCCAGTACTTC. Translation gives CASSLNSGTRETQYF.

In its sample, this clone was seen many times. The genes are TRBV27 and TRBJ1-2; 10 bases fit TRBD1. The V and J ends lost 4 bases and 5 bases, in that order; junction bases with no gene match: 4. CDR1 and CDR2 (germline): MNHEY, SMNVEV (reference sequence). The CDR3 totals 14 residues. CDR3 region: CASSSGQGVYGYTF. Written as DNA, the CDR3 is TGTGCCAGCAGTTCCGGACAGGGGGTATATGGCTACACCTTC.

CDR3 loop: CASSQVWSSTDTQYF. CDR3 DNA sequence: TGTGCCAGCAGCCAAGTATGGTCGTCCACAGATACGCAGTATTTT. The chain carries TRBV4-2 and TRBJ2-3; D gene unclear. Trimming stripped 1 base from V and 2 bases from J, with 10 bases between. The CDR3 consists of 15 residues. Germline V gene lookup returns CDR1 LGHNA and CDR2 YNFKEQ.

This chain joins TRBV18 and TRBJ1-4; no reliable D call. Trimming took 0 bases from V and 7 from J, leaving 15 bases between them. CDR1 is KGHSH and CDR2 is LQKENI in the germline V gene. The CDR3 spans 16 residues. The CDR3 region has the DNA TGTGCCAGCTCACCACCCTCGTACTCTTCAGGTGAAAAACTGTTTTTT. Its translation: CASSPPSYSSGEKLFF.

This rearrangement joins TRBV7-9 to TRBJ1-4, with TRBD1 matching 7 bases. Trimming at V came to 3 bases and at J to 6 bases, leaving 4 bases not matched to a gene. Germline CDR1 reads SEHNR; CDR2 reads FQNEAQ (reference sequence). This CDR3 is built from 14 residues. CDR3 sequence reads: CASSFAGGYEKLFF. CDR3 bases: TGTGCCAGCAGCTTTGCAGGGGGTTATGAAAAACTGTTTTTT. Supplemented by reference TRBV7-9 and TRBJ1-4, the full variable domain reads DTGVSQNPRHKITKRGQNVTFRCDPISEHNRLYWYRQTLGQGPEFLTYFQNEAQLEKSRLLSDRFSAERPKGSFSTLEIQRTEQGDSAMYLCASSFAGGYEKLFFGSGTQLSVL.

This chain joins TRBV5-4 and TRBJ2-1; possibly TRBD2 for D (5 bases). This CDR3 has 17 residues. V shed 2 bases and J shed 0 bases, with 15 bases lying between them. The germline CDR1 and CDR2 sequences are SGHNT and YYREEE (reference sequence). The CDR3 DNA reads TGTGCCAGCAGCTTTCCGGGGAGTGCTAGCTCCTACAATGAGCAGTTCTTC. Translation: CASSFPGSASSYNEQFF.

J is TRBJ2-7 and V is TRBV5-4, with 7 bases fitting TRBD1. CDR1 is SGHNT, CDR2 YYREEE, per germline (reference sequence). This CDR3 has 14 amino acids. The junction had 11 bases not matched to a gene; V was cut back by 6 bases and J by 5 bases. CDR3 region: CASTKPGTANEQYF. Here the CDR3 DNA reads TGTGCCAGCACCAAACCCGGGACAGCAAACGAGCAGTACTTC. Combining the CDR3 with reference TRBV5-4 and TRBJ2-7 gives the whole variable domain ETGVTQSPTHLIKTRGQQVTLRCSSQSGHNTVSWYQQALGQGPQFIFQYYREEENGRGNFPPRFSGLQFPNYSSELNVNALELDDSALYLCASTKPGTANEQYFGPGTRLTVT.

The V call is TRBV28, the J call TRBJ2-5, with D tentatively TRBD1 (6 bases). The V and J ends lost 7 bases and 5 bases respectively, with 20 bases between them. Germline V lookup: CDR1 MDHEN, CDR2 SYDVKM. This CDR3 contains 15 residues. In nucleotides, the CDR3 is TGTGCCAGCAACAATTCAGGGACATCCGGGGAGACCCAGTACTTC. It codes for CASNNSGTSGETQYF.

V and J are TRBV13 and TRBJ2-5; TRBD1 matches at 9 bases. Looked up from germline, CDR1 is PRHDT and CDR2 is FYEKMQ (reference sequence). V trimming: 2 bases; J trimming: 5 bases; junction bases outside the gene matches: 9. The CDR3 consists of 16 residues. The CDR3 DNA is TGTGCCAGCAGCTTAAGGGGACAGGGCTATGGGGAGACCCAGTACTTC. It encodes CASSLRGQGYGETQYF. Based on the CDR3 plus reference TRBV13 and TRBJ2-5, the full variable domain is AAGVIQSPRHLIKEKRETATLKCYPIPRHDTVYWYQQGPGQDPQFLISFYEKMQSDKGSIPDRFSAQQFSDYHSELNMSSLELGDSALYFCASSLRGQGYGETQYFGPGTRLLVL.

CDR3 sequence: CASSPQIGTSGGYTGELFF. In nucleotides, the CDR3 is TGCGCCAGCAGCCCCCAAATAGGAACTAGCGGGGGTTACACCGGGGAGCTGTTTTTT. The chain employs TRBV5-1 and TRBJ2-2; 11 nucleotides match TRBD2. The germline CDR1 and CDR2 sequences are SGHRS and YFSETQ. The CDR3 contains 19 residues. Trimming cost V 4 bases and J 3 bases; bases outside gene matches: 14.

The chain employs TRBV30 and TRBJ2-7; D possibly corresponds to TRBD1 (6 bases). This CDR3 has 13 residues. The V gene's germline CDR1 is GTSNPN and CDR2 SVGIG (reference sequence). Between the trimmed V and J ends, which lost 1 base and 0 bases, there was a span of 7 bases. CDR3 region: CAWSGDNSYEQYF. CDR3 in DNA: TGTGCCTGGAGTGGGGACAACTCCTACGAGCAGTACTTC.